These 24 T cell receptor beta chains were all obtained from the same sample, sequenced in a study of blood T cell repertoires in COVID-19. Assay used: immunoSEQ multiplex PCR; TCRdb lists only in-frame clones, some missing. The data contain approximately 46,000 clones, less than 90% of them singletons. The sequenced sample consisted of peripheral blood. The receptors derive from a human donor in a cohort sampled during active COVID-19.

This clone appeared a few times. J is TRBJ1-2 and V is TRBV6-6, with D possibly matching TRBD1 (6 bases). Germline CDR1 reads MNHNY; CDR2 reads SVGAGI (reference sequence). V gave up 2 bases and J gave up 6 bases, with 16 bases separating them. This CDR3 has 15 amino acids. CDR3 sequence reads: CASSYPTGTGNGYTF. CDR3 in DNA: TGTGCCAGCAGTTACCCGACAGGCACAGGAAATGGCTACACCTTC.

This clone was observed a handful of times. J is TRBJ2-3 and V is TRBV4-1; no reliable D call. The CDR3 runs to 15 residues. Trimming removed 6 bases at V and 1 base at J, with 14 bases between. Per the germline V gene, CDR1 is MGHRA and CDR2 is YSYEKL. The chain's CDR3 is CASRSTGIRTDTQYF. As DNA, the CDR3 is TGCGCCAGCAGAAGCACGGGTATCCGCACAGATACGCAGTATTTT.

This rearrangement joins TRBV2 to TRBJ1-6; possibly TRBD1 for D (5 bases). Trimming took 9 bases from V and 7 from J, leaving 16 bases between them. This CDR3 has 14 residues. Germline CDR1 SNHLY, CDR2 FYNNEI. The CDR3 DNA sequence: TGTGCCAGGAAATATCCAGGGAGGAATTCACCCCTCCACTTT. Protein product: CARKYPGRNSPLHF.

This clone was seen once. V usage is TRBV19 and J usage is TRBJ1-5; D is perhaps TRBD1 (6 bases). V was pared by 6 bases and J by 3 bases, with 12 bases between. Germline CDR1 and CDR2: LNHDA and SQIVND (reference sequence). The CDR3 covers 14 residues. This CDR3 is CASSHGQTNQPQHF. In DNA, the CDR3 is TGTGCCAGTAGCCACGGACAGACCAATCAGCCCCAGCATTTT.

The chain joins TRBV27 to TRBJ2-7; maybe TRBD1 (6 bases). Per germline, CDR1 MNHEY and CDR2 SMNVEV (reference sequence). The CDR3 has 15 amino acids. The ends were cut back, 6 bases at V and 2 bases at J, with 17 bases in the middle. The CDR3 spells CASRTTPGQTYEQYF. For the CDR3, the DNA is TGTGCCAGCAGGACCACACCGGGACAAACCTACGAGCAGTACTTC.

This chain connects TRBV2 to TRBJ1-4, with D hard to call. V lost 8 bases and J 10 bases, leaving 14 bases between the germline ends. The CDR3 runs to 12 residues. CDR1 is SNHLY and CDR2 is FYNNEI in the germline V gene. The CDR3 DNA is TGTGCCAGCGGGCTCCTTGGTGTAAAACTGTTTTTT. It translates to CASGLLGVKLFF.

The sample holds a few counts of this clone. The genes are TRBV6-5 and TRBJ1-4; possible D gene TRBD1, 5 bases. The CDR3 sequence is 14 residues long. Trimming pared 8 bases from V and 4 bases from J, leaving 14 bases between. Germline V lookup: CDR1 MNHEY, CDR2 SVGAGI. CDR3 in DNA: TGTGCCAGCGCCGGGGAGGGGTTTAATGAAAAACTGTTTTTT. Translation gives CASAGEGFNEKLFF.

The chain is built from TRBV19 and TRBJ1-2, with 7 bases identical to TRBD1. Germline lookup yields CDR1 LNHDA and CDR2 SQIVND (reference sequence). This CDR3 spans 13 amino acids. Trimming cost V 7 bases and J 2 bases; bases outside gene matches: 4. The CDR3 here is CASTNRGNYGYTF. The CDR3 DNA sequence: TGTGCCAGTACCAACAGGGGAAACTATGGCTACACCTTC. The full variable domain, its missing parts supplied by reference TRBV19 and TRBJ1-2, is DGGITQSPKYLFRKEGQNVTLSCEQNLNHDAMYWYRQDPGQGLRLIYYSQIVNDFQKGDIAEGYSVSREKKESFPLTVTSAQKNPTAFYLCASTNRGNYGYTFGSGTRLTVV.

The chain combines TRBV19 with TRBJ1-1, with TRBD1 matching over 8 bases. Germline lookup yields CDR1 LNHDA and CDR2 SQIVND (reference sequence). After removal of 10 bases from V and 5 bases from J, the junction contained 12 bases not matched to a gene. This CDR3 spans 14 amino acids. The CDR3 reads CATTRETGVTEAFF. The CDR3 DNA sequence: TGTGCCACGACTAGGGAGACAGGGGTGACTGAAGCTTTCTTT.

This chain links TRBV28 with TRBJ1-2; 8 nucleotides align to TRBD1. The CDR3 totals 14 residues. The J segment lost 8 bases and the V segment lost 4 bases, leaving 9 bases of the junction unmatched. Germline V gene sequence: CDR1 MDHEN, CDR2 SYDVKM. DNA for the CDR3: TGTGCCAGCAGTTACAACGACAGGGGTTACGGCTACACCTTC. Its translation: CASSYNDRGYGYTF.

This clone was detected only a few times. The J gene is TRBJ1-2, the V gene TRBV19; a weak D match, TRBD1 (6 bases). V was trimmed by 8 bases and J by 8 bases, leaving 21 bases between them. Germline assignment: CDR1 LNHDA and CDR2 SQIVND (reference sequence). The CDR3 spans 14 residues. The CDR3, as DNA: TGTGCCAGTTCGACGAATACAGGGACGAACGGCTACACCTTC. Translated, it gives CASSTNTGTNGYTF.

This chain links TRBV11-2 with TRBJ2-5, with a weak D call TRBD2 (5 bases). The CDR3 is 15 amino acids. V was clipped by 5 bases and J by 1 base, with 14 bases between them. Looked up from germline, CDR1 is SGHAT and CDR2 is FQNNGV. The CDR3 nucleotides read TGTGCCAGCAGCCGAGGGCTCGCGGCCCAAGAGACCCAGTACTTC. Translation: CASSRGLAAQETQYF. Together with reference TRBV11-2 and TRBJ2-5, the CDR3 gives the full variable domain: EAGVAQSPRYKIIEKRQSVAFWCNPISGHATLYWYQQILGQGPKLLIQFQNNGVVDDSQLPKDRFSAERLKGVDSTLKIQPAKLEDSAVYLCASSRGLAAQETQYFGPGTRLLVL.

The CDR3 reads CASSFLGTSGGGETQYF. In DNA, the CDR3 is TGTGCCAGCAGCTTCCTCGGGACTAGCGGGGGTGGAGAGACCCAGTACTTC. The genes are TRBV7-6 and TRBJ2-5, with 14 bases aligning to TRBD2. CDR3 length equals 17 residues. Germline trimming cut 3 bases from V and 4 bases from J; bases unmatched to any gene: 7. Looked up from germline, CDR1 is SGHVS and CDR2 is FNYEAQ. The full variable domain, rest sourced from reference TRBV7-6 and TRBJ2-5, is GAGVSQSPRYKVTKRGQDVALRCDPISGHVSLYWYRQALGQGPEFLTYFNYEAQQDKSGLPNDRFSAERPEGSISTLTIQRTEQRDSAMYRCASSFLGTSGGGETQYFGPGTRLLVL.

The chain uses TRBV11-1 and TRBJ2-7; 7 positions match TRBD1. CDR1 and CDR2 (germline): SGHAT, FQDESV (reference sequence). The length of the CDR3 is 14 residues. J was trimmed by 2 bases and V by 5 bases; bases with no gene match: 6. CDR3 region: CASSARQGTYEQYF. As DNA, the CDR3 is TGTGCCAGCAGCGCACGACAGGGTACCTACGAGCAGTACTTC.

The CDR3 sequence: CSASSRGPETQYF. The CDR3 nucleotides read TGCAGTGCTAGTAGCAGGGGACCAGAGACCCAGTACTTC. The chain couples TRBV20-1 to TRBJ2-5, with D possibly being TRBD1 (6 bases). Trimming took off 3 bases at V and 4 bases at J, with 12 bases between the two ends. The length of the CDR3 is 13 residues. Germline V gene sequence: CDR1 DFQATT, CDR2 SNEGSKA (reference sequence).

A single count supports this clone. The genes are TRBV6-5 and TRBJ1-2, with TRBD1 identical over 9 bases. The V gene end was trimmed by 6 bases and the J gene end by 7 bases; junction bases not matched to a gene: 9. This CDR3 is built from 14 residues. Germline CDR1 is MNHEY and CDR2 is SVGAGI. For the CDR3, the DNA is TGTGCCAGCAGACCCGGGACAGGGCCCGGTGGCTACACCTTC. Its protein is CASRPGTGPGGYTF.

The rearrangement uses TRBV19 and TRBJ1-6, with no clear D. This CDR3 is built from 15 residues. The V gene's germline CDR1 is LNHDA and CDR2 SQIVND (reference sequence). Trimming removed 3 bases from V and 0 bases from J, with 6 bases in between. CDR3 loop: CASSIEDSYNSPLHF. DNA for the CDR3: TGTGCCAGTAGTATTGAGGACTCCTATAATTCACCCCTCCACTTT. The full variable domain, in which reference TRBV19 and TRBJ1-6 provide the parts outside the CDR3, is DGGITQSPKYLFRKEGQNVTLSCEQNLNHDAMYWYRQDPGQGLRLIYYSQIVNDFQKGDIAEGYSVSREKKESFPLTVTSAQKNPTAFYLCASSIEDSYNSPLHFGNGTRLTVT.

The chain carries TRBV7-9 and TRBJ1-2; 8 bases are a match to TRBD1. The germline V gene encodes CDR1 SEHNR and CDR2 FQNEAQ (reference sequence). J lost 1 base, V lost 5 bases, and 12 bases had no gene match. The CDR3 has 17 amino acids. In nucleotides, the CDR3 is TGTGCCAGCAGCCTAGGCCCTGCGGGACAGGATAACTATGGCTACACCTTC. Protein: CASSLGPAGQDNYGYTF.

The chain links TRBV2 to TRBJ1-5; D unresolved. The CDR3 sequence is 15 residues long. Deletions cut 4 bases from V and 4 bases from J, with 14 bases between. Germline CDR1 SNHLY, CDR2 FYNNEI. The chain's CDR3 is CASSALPPGNQPQHF. The DNA of the CDR3 is TGTGCCAGCAGTGCCTTGCCCCCCGGGAATCAGCCCCAGCATTTT. Combining the CDR3 with reference TRBV2 and TRBJ1-5 gives the whole variable domain EPEVTQTPSHQVTQMGQEVILRCVPISNHLYFYWYRQILGQKVEFLVSFYNNEISEKSEIFDDQFSVERPDGSNFTLKIRSTKLEDSAMYFCASSALPPGNQPQHFGDGTRLSIL.

CDR3 nucleotides: TGTGCCAGCAGCCCTGGGGGGGGCAATCAGCCCCAGCATTTT. Amino acids: CASSPGGGNQPQHF. The chain uses TRBV7-2 and TRBJ1-5; TRBD1 might be the D (5 bases). CDR1 and CDR2 (germline): SGHTA, FQGNSA. V was clipped by 5 bases and J by 2 bases, with 10 bases between them. CDR3 length: 14 residues.

V gene TRBV6-6 combines with J gene TRBJ1-2; D is unresolved. This CDR3 has 14 amino acids. V lost 4 bases and J 4 bases, leaving 13 bases between the germline ends. Germline CDR1 MNHNY, CDR2 SVGAGI (reference sequence). The CDR3: CASSFTGIFYGYTF. CDR3 nucleotides: TGTGCCAGCAGTTTCACCGGGATATTCTATGGCTACACCTTC.

The V and J genes are TRBV6-5 and TRBJ1-2; D is unclear. The CDR3 totals 14 residues. Germline CDR1 MNHEY, CDR2 SVGAGI. V lost 5 bases and J lost 4, with 14 bases in between. The CDR3 is CASSRGLPSYGYTF. CDR3 nucleotides: TGTGCCAGCAGTCGAGGCCTGCCGAGCTATGGCTACACCTTC.

The chain uses TRBV19 and TRBJ2-6; 8 bases fit TRBD1. The CDR3 contains 19 residues. Trimming at V came to 1 base and at J to 0 bases, leaving 8 bases not matched to a gene. The V gene's germline CDR1 is LNHDA and CDR2 SQIVND (reference sequence). In nucleotides, the CDR3 is TGTGCCAGTAGTATAGGTGGACAGGGTGCTGCCTCTGGGGCCAACGTCCTGACTTTC. Amino acids: CASSIGGQGAASGANVLTF.

This chain joins TRBV2 and TRBJ1-5; tentative D call: TRBD1 (6 bases). Germline lookup yields CDR1 SNHLY and CDR2 FYNNEI. Trimming stripped 6 bases from V and 2 bases from J, with 11 bases between. The CDR3 sequence is 14 residues long. The CDR3 spells CASSARQGNQPQHF. CDR3 nucleotide sequence: TGTGCCAGCAGCGCTAGACAGGGCAATCAGCCCCAGCATTTT. Looking up the rest from reference TRBV2 and TRBJ1-5 gives the full variable domain: EPEVTQTPSHQVTQMGQEVILRCVPISNHLYFYWYRQILGQKVEFLVSFYNNEISEKSEIFDDQFSVERPDGSNFTLKIRSTKLEDSAMYFCASSARQGNQPQHFGDGTRLSIL.